The 21 T cell receptor beta chains below all came from one sample that was sequenced in a study of CD8+CD57+ T cells in acquired aplastic anemia. Genomic DNA, serving as template, underwent TCR beta VDJ and CDR3 profiling. MiXCR, applied by TCRdb to the reads, yields one record per CDR3 protein. The table has 450,000 to 550,000 distinct CDR3 sequences, approximately 33% seen once; the top ten hold 0.7% to 1%. For sequencing, patients were chosen who had shown expansion of CD8+CD57+ cells by flow cytometry. The sequenced material came from sorted CD4+, CD8+, or CD8+CD57+ T cells (not recorded which) from PBMCs. The source of these receptors is a human donor with aplastic anemia.

This clonotype showed up just a few times. The CDR3 protein is CASSFWTSGTSGANVLTF. The CDR3 DNA follows: TGCGCCAGCAGCTTTTGGACTAGCGGGACCTCTGGGGCCAACGTCCTGACTTTC. The chain is built from TRBV5-1 and TRBJ2-6; 12 nucleotides agree with TRBD2. V lost 2 bases, J lost 0 bases, and 3 bases stayed unmatched. The CDR3 consists of 18 residues. CDR1 SGHRS and CDR2 YFSETQ come from the germline V gene. Together with reference TRBV5-1 and TRBJ2-6, the CDR3 gives the full variable domain: KAGVTQTPRYLIKTRGQQVTLSCSPISGHRSVSWYQQTPGQGLQFLFEYFSETQRNKGNFPGRFSGRQFSNSRSEMNVSTLELGDSALYLCASSFWTSGTSGANVLTFGAGSRLTVL.

Many counts were recorded for this clonotype. Relative to the germline gene, one junction end is altered; a read error may explain this. The chain links TRBV24-1 to TRBJ2-3; D not certain. Germline CDR1 is KGHDR and CDR2 is SFDVKD. The CDR3 spans 14 residues. The CDR3 DNA follows: TGTGCCGCCAGTGATATGAGAGGAACAGATACGCAGTATTTT. Residues: CAASDMRGTDTQYF.

This clonotype was counted only a few times. The V call is TRBV7-8, the J call TRBJ2-1, with D unresolved. V was clipped by 0 bases and J by 8 bases, with 14 bases between them. The CDR3 extends over 15 amino acids. CDR1 is SGHVS and CDR2 is FQNEAQ in the germline V gene. The CDR3 sequence: CASSLAGFYWDEQFF. CDR3 DNA: TGTGCCAGCAGCTTAGCGGGGTTCTACTGGGATGAGCAGTTCTTC. The full variable domain, rest sourced from reference TRBV7-8 and TRBJ2-1, is GAGVSQSPRYKVAKRGQDVALRCDPISGHVSLFWYQQALGQGPEFLTYFQNEAQLDKSGLPSDRFFAERPEGSVSTLKIQRTQQEDSAVYLCASSLAGFYWDEQFFGPGTRLTVL.

The chain has TRBV18 and TRBJ1-2, with 7 bases matching TRBD1. CDR1 KGHSH and CDR2 LQKENI come from the germline V gene. The CDR3 has 15 amino acids. With V trimmed by 0 bases and J by 2 bases, 3 bases remained unmatched. The CDR3 sequence: CASSPPVGGNYGYTF. For the CDR3, the DNA is TGTGCCAGCTCACCACCGGTAGGGGGCAACTATGGCTACACCTTC. The whole variable domain, remainder taken from reference TRBV18 and TRBJ1-2, is NAGVMQNPRHLVRRRGQEARLRCSPMKGHSHVYWYRQLPEEGLKFMVYLQKENIIDESGMPKERFSAEFPKEGPSILRIQQVVRGDSAAYFCASSPPVGGNYGYTFGSGTRLTVV.

The rearrangement uses TRBV25-1 and TRBJ1-2; D is possibly TRBD1 (6 bases). There are 15 residues in the CDR3. CDR1 MGHDK and CDR2 SYGVNS come from the germline V gene. The V gene lost 9 bases and the J gene lost 6 bases, with 23 bases spanning the gap. The chain's CDR3 is CASTSAGAPINGYTF. The CDR3 DNA sequence: TGTGCCAGTACCTCGGCGGGGGCACCGATAAATGGCTACACCTTC.

The V call is TRBV25-1, the J call TRBJ2-7, with D perhaps TRBD1 or TRBD2 (5 bases each). The CDR3 runs to 13 residues. The V gene lost 5 bases and the J gene lost 5 bases, with 13 bases spanning the gap. Germline lookup yields CDR1 MGHDK and CDR2 SYGVNS. The CDR3 nucleotides read TGTGCCAGCAGTTACGAGGGACGTAACGAGCAGTACTTC. Encoded protein: CASSYEGRNEQYF.

This rearrangement joins TRBV10-3 to TRBJ1-1; perhaps TRBD1 as D (5 bases). V was shortened by 0 bases and J by 0 bases, with 14 bases between the two germline ends. The CDR3 runs 17 residues. Germline CDR1 ENHRY, CDR2 SYGVKD. CDR3 residues: CAISESSGPTVNTEAFF. CDR3 coding DNA: TGTGCCATCAGTGAGTCGTCGGGGCCCACAGTGAACACTGAAGCTTTCTTT.

This chain connects TRBV30 to TRBJ1-2, with D unresolved. CDR1 GTSNPN and CDR2 SVGIG come from the germline V gene (reference sequence). This CDR3 contains 12 residues. The germline V and J ends were trimmed by 2 bases and 5 bases, with 9 bases remaining between them. The CDR3 region is CAWSNGEYGYTF. Here the CDR3 DNA reads TGTGCCTGGAGTAACGGGGAATATGGCTACACCTTC.

The CDR3 protein is CAWSLPDSYNEQFF. For the CDR3, the DNA is TGTGCCTGGAGTCTCCCCGACTCCTACAATGAGCAGTTCTTC. The chain has TRBV30 and TRBJ2-1, with D unclear. The germline gives CDR1 GTSNPN, CDR2 SVGIG (reference sequence). The CDR3 covers 14 residues. Trimming left V 2 bases short and J 0 bases short, with 8 bases between.

This clonotype appeared many times. The rearrangement joins TRBV15 to TRBJ1-5; no clear D. The CDR3 consists of 14 residues. The V and J ends lost 5 bases and 3 bases respectively, with 11 bases between them. Germline CDR1 LNHNV, CDR2 YYDKDF (reference sequence). DNA of the CDR3: TGTGCCACCAGCGAAGGTCCGACCAATCAGCCCCAGCATTTT. Translating gives CATSEGPTNQPQHF.

This clonotype was recorded at least ten times. V gene TRBV19 combines with J gene TRBJ1-6; 7 positions match TRBD1. CDR3 length: 15 amino acids. V shed 3 bases and J 6 bases; nucleotides not matched to a gene: 5. Germline assignment: CDR1 LNHDA and CDR2 SQIVND (reference sequence). Here the CDR3 DNA reads TGTGCCAGTAGTATTACGGGACAGAGTAATTCACCCCTCCACTTT. Its translation: CASSITGQSNSPLHF.

This chain uses TRBV13 with TRBJ2-7; the D is unclear. The length of the CDR3 is 16 residues. Looked up from germline, CDR1 is PRHDT and CDR2 is FYEKMQ (reference sequence). The V end was cut by 8 bases, the J end by 3 bases, with 23 bases between. The CDR3 DNA reads TGTGCCAGCTTCCTCCCCCGCGGCGGAATCTACTACGAGCAGTACTTC. This codes for CASFLPRGGIYYEQYF.

This clonotype came up a few times. CDR3 in amino acids: CASSLVLPGGTEAFF. The CDR3 coding sequence is TGTGCCAGCAGCTTAGTCCTCCCGGGGGGCACTGAAGCTTTCTTT. This chain connects TRBV7-9 to TRBJ1-1, with D possibly being TRBD1 (5 bases). This CDR3 region has 15 residues. The germline V gene encodes CDR1 SEHNR and CDR2 FQNEAQ (reference sequence). The V gene lost 1 base and the J gene lost 4 bases, with 13 bases spanning the gap.

V gene TRBV15 combines with J gene TRBJ1-3; TRBD1 might be the D (5 bases). The V gene lost 0 bases and the J gene lost 2 bases, with 11 bases spanning the gap. CDR1 and CDR2 from the germline V gene are LNHNV and YYDKDF (reference sequence). The CDR3 sequence is 16 residues long. The CDR3 DNA reads as TGTGCCACCAGCAGAGATTGGGGGGGAACTGGAAACACCATATATTTT. Translating gives CATSRDWGGTGNTIYF.

This clonotype was counted at least ten times. At one boundary the junction diverges from the germline segment, which might be a read error. V usage is TRBV5-1 and J usage is TRBJ2-1; 8 positions match TRBD2. This CDR3 spans 15 amino acids. Germline-derived CDR1 and CDR2 are SGHRS and YFSETQ. This chain's CDR3 is CASSLAGSSYNEQFF. DNA for the CDR3: TGTGCCAGCAGCTTAGCGGGAAGCTCCTACAATGAGCAGTTCTTC.

This clonotype was found a few times. The rearrangement joins TRBV5-1 to TRBJ1-1, with 9 bases that match TRBD1. CDR1 is SGHRS, CDR2 YFSETQ, per germline. This CDR3 comprises 13 residues. Germline trimming cut 0 bases from V and 7 bases from J; bases unmatched to any gene: 1. The CDR3 protein is CASSLGDRVEAFF. The CDR3 bases are TGCGCCAGCAGCTTGGGGGACAGGGTTGAAGCTTTCTTT. The full variable domain, rest sourced from reference TRBV5-1 and TRBJ1-1, is KAGVTQTPRYLIKTRGQQVTLSCSPISGHRSVSWYQQTPGQGLQFLFEYFSETQRNKGNFPGRFSGRQFSNSRSEMNVSTLELGDSALYLCASSLGDRVEAFFGQGTRLTVV.

J is TRBJ1-4 and V is TRBV7-8, with a weak D call TRBD1 (6 bases). CDR1 and CDR2 (germline): SGHVS, FQNEAQ. This CDR3 is 14 amino acids long. Trimming stripped 5 bases from V and 6 bases from J, with 13 bases between. The CDR3 loop reads CASSLDRSYEKLFF. The CDR3 DNA follows: TGTGCCAGCAGCCTGGACAGATCCTATGAAAAACTGTTTTTT.

The chain employs TRBV6-4 and TRBJ2-1; D unclear. CDR3 length: 11 residues. The germline V gene encodes CDR1 MRHNA and CDR2 SNTAGT. The V gene lost 3 bases and the J gene lost 9 bases, with 6 bases spanning the gap. In DNA form, the CDR3 reads TGTGCCAGCAGTGAAGGGCGTGAGCAGTTCTTC. Translation: CASSEGREQFF.

This clonotype was detected many times. The genes are TRBV7-4 and TRBJ2-7; D possibly corresponds to TRBD2 (6 bases). This CDR3 has 15 residues. V lost 1 base and J 1 base, leaving 11 bases between the germline ends. Per germline, CDR1 SGHVT and CDR2 SQSDAQ. This chain's CDR3 is CASSLGRAGSYEQYF. The CDR3 DNA reads as TGTGCCAGCAGCTTAGGAAGGGCGGGGTCCTACGAGCAGTACTTC. The full variable domain, in which reference TRBV7-4 and TRBJ2-7 provide the parts outside the CDR3, is GAGVSQSPRYKVAKRGRDVALRCDSISGHVTLYWYRQTLGQGSEVLTYSQSDAQRDKSGRPSGRFSAERPERSVSTLKIQRTEQGDSAVYLCASSLGRAGSYEQYFGPGTRLTVT.

Concerning this clonotype: A much larger clone differs from this one at a single base, so this may be a read error. The conserved final phenylalanine or tryptophan is absent from the CDR3, which likely points to a read error. The CDR3 sequence: CASSLGLADTQYL. The CDR3 DNA reads as TGTGCCAGCAGCTTGGGTTTAGCAGATACGCAGTATCTT. This sequence joins TRBV11-2 and TRBJ2-3; D unclear. This CDR3 comprises 13 residues. Trimming removed 3 bases at V and 4 bases at J, with 8 bases between. Germline CDR1 is SGHAT and CDR2 is FQNNGV.

This clonotype was picked up many times. The chain recombines TRBV2 with TRBJ1-3, with TRBD1 as a possible D gene (5 bases). Germline CDR1 SNHLY, CDR2 FYNNEI. This CDR3 has 15 amino acids. The ends were cut back, 8 bases at V and 3 bases at J, with 17 bases in the middle. CDR3 bases: TGTGCCAGCGGCAGGGTGCGTAGCCGTGGAAACACCATATATTTT. This encodes CASGRVRSRGNTIYF. The whole variable domain, filled in from reference TRBV2 and TRBJ1-3, reads EPEVTQTPSHQVTQMGQEVILRCVPISNHLYFYWYRQILGQKVEFLVSFYNNEISEKSEIFDDQFSVERPDGSNFTLKIRSTKLEDSAMYFCASGRVRSRGNTIYFGEGSWLTVV.